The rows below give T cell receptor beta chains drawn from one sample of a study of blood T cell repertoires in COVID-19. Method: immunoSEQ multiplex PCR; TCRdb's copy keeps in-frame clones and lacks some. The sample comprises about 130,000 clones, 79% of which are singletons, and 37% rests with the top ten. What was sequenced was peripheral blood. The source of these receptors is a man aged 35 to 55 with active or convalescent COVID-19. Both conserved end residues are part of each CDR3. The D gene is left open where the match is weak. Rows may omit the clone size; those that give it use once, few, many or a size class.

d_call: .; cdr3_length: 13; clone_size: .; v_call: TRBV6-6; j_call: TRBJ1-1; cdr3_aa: CASSRGVNTEAFF; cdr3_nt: TGTGCCAGCAGTAGGGGTGTGAACACTGAAGCTTTCTTT
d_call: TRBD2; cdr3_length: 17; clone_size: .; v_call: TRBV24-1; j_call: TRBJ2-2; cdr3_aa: CATSDRKAGVRTGELFF; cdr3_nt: TGTGCCACCAGTGATCGGAAAGCGGGAGTACGGACCGGGGAGCTGTTTTTT
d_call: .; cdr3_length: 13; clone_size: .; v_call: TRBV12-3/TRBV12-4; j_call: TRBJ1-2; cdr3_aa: CASSLGQDYGYTF; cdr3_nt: TGTGCCAGCAGTTTAGGACAGGACTATGGCTACACCTTC
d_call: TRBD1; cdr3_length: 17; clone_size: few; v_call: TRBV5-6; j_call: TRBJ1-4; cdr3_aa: CASSYSGTGGDGEKLFF; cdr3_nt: TGTGCCAGCAGCTACTCCGGGACAGGGGGCGATGGTGAAAAACTGTTTTTT
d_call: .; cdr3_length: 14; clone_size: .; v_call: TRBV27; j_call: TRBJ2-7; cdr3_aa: CASTWGGGTYEQYF; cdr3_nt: TGTGCCAGCACCTGGGGAGGAGGGACCTACGAGCAGTACTTC
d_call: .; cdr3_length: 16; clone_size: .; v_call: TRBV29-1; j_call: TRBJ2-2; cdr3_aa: CSVVGDRTMNTGELFF; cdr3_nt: TGCAGCGTTGTCGGCGATCGGACTATGAACACCGGGGAGCTGTTTTTT
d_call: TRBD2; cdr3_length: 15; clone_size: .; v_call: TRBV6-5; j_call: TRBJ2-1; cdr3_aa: CASILLAGGRQEQFF; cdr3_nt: TGTGCCAGCATTCTACTAGCGGGGGGGCGGCAAGAGCAGTTCTTC
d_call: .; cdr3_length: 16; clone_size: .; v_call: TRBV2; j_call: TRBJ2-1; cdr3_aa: CASSLGRRGRNNEQFF; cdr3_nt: TGTGCCAGCAGTCTCGGGCGGAGGGGTCGGAACAATGAGCAGTTCTTC
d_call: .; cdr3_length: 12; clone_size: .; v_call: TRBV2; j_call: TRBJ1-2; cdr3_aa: CASSELTAGYTF; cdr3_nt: TGTGCCAGCAGTGAGTTGACAGCTGGCTACACCTTC
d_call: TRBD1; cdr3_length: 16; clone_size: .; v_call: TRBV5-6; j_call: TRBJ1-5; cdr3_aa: CASSRLTGGNNQPQHF; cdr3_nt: TGTGCCAGCAGCCGGTTGACAGGGGGTAATAATCAGCCCCAGCATTTT
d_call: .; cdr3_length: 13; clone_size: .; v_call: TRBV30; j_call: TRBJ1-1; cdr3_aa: CARDPSGYTEAFF; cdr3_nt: TGTGCCCGGGATCCAAGCGGGTACACTGAAGCTTTCTTT
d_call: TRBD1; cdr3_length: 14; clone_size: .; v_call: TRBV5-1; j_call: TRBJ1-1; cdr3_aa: CASSRDRADTEAFF; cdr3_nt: TGCGCCAGCAGCCGGGACAGGGCAGACACTGAAGCTTTCTTT
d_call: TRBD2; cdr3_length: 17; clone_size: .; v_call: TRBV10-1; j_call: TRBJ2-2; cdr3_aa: CASLGPIAGRDTGELFF; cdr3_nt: TGCGCCAGTCTGGGCCCTATAGCGGGAAGGGACACCGGGGAGCTGTTTTTT
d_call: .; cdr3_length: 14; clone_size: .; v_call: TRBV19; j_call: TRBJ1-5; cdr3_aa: CASRDIYSNQPQHF; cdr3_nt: TGTGCCAGCAGGGACATCTATAGCAATCAGCCCCAGCATTTT
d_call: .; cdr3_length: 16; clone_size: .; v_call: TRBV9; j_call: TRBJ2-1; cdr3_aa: CASSVSGTYSYNEQFF; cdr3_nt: TGTGCCAGCAGCGTTTCCGGGACATATTCCTACAATGAGCAGTTCTTC
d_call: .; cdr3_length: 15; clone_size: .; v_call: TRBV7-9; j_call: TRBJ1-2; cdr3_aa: CASSPRGGAFYGYTF; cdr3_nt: TGTGCCAGCAGCCCCAGGGGTGGGGCTTTTTATGGCTACACCTTC
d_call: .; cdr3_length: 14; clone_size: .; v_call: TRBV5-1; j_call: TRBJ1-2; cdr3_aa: CASRLTVSSGGYTF; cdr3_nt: TGCGCCAGCCGACTCACGGTATCCTCAGGGGGCTACACCTTC
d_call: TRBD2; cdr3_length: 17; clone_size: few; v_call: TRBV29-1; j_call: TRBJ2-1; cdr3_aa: CSVAGTSGGWTYNEQFF; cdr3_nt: TGCAGCGTCGCCGGGACTAGCGGGGGGTGGACCTACAATGAGCAGTTCTTC
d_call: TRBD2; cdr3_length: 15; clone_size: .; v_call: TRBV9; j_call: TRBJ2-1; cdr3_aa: CASSYRLAEGAEQFF; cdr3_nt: TGTGCCAGCTCCTATAGACTAGCGGAGGGGGCGGAGCAGTTCTTC
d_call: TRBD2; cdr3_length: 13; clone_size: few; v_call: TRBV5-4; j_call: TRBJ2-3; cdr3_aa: CASTSGQGDTQYF; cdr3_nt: TGTGCCAGCACTAGCGGTCAGGGAGATACGCAGTATTTT
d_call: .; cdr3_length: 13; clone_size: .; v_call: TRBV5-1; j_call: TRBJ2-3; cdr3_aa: CASGERGTDTQYF; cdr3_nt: TGCGCCAGCGGGGAGCGTGGCACAGATACGCAGTATTTT
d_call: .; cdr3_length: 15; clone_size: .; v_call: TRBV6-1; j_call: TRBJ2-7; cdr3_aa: CASSEVRDTPYEQYF; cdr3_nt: TGTGCCAGCAGTGAAGTCCGGGACACCCCCTACGAGCAGTACTTC
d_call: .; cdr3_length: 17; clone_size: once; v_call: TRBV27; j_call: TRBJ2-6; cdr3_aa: CASSSRSPESGANVLTF; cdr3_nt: TGTGCCAGCAGTTCGAGGAGTCCGGAGTCTGGGGCCAACGTCCTGACTTTC
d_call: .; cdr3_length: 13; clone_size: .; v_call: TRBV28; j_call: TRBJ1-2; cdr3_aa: CASSTVGSSGYTF; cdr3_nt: TGTGCCAGCAGTACGGTCGGTTCCTCTGGCTACACCTTC
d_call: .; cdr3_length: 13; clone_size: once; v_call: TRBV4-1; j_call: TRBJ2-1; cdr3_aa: CASSQDRVYEQFF; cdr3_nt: TGCGCCAGCAGCCAAGATCGGGTGTATGAGCAGTTCTTC
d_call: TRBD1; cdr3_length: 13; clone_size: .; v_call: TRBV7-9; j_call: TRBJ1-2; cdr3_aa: CASSLGQGEGYTF; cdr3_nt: TGTGCCAGCAGCTTAGGACAGGGTGAAGGCTACACCTTC
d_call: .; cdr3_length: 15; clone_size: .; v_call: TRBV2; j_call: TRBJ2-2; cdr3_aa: CASSDGRVNTGELFF; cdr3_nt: TGTGCCAGCAGTGATGGCAGGGTGAACACCGGGGAGCTGTTTTTT
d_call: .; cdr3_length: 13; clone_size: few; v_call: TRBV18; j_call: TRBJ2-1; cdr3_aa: CASSPRTDNEQFF; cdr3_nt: TGTGCCAGCTCTCCGCGGACAGACAATGAGCAGTTCTTC
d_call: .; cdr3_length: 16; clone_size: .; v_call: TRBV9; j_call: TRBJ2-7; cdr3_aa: CASTAGSSINPYEQYF; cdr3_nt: TGTGCCAGCACCGCCGGGTCAAGTATTAACCCCTACGAGCAGTACTTC
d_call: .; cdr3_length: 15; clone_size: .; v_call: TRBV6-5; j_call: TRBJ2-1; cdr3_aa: CASSYSFAGSNEQFF; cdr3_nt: TGTGCCAGCAGTTACTCGTTCGCGGGGAGTAATGAGCAGTTCTTC
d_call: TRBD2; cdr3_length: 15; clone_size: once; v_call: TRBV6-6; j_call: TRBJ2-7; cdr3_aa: CASSLDPGGPREQYF; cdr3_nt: TGTGCCAGCAGCCTCGACCCGGGGGGGCCAAGGGAGCAGTACTTC
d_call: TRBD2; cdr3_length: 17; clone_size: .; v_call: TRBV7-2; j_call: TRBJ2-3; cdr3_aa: CASSLEPAGGPGDTQYF; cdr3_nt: TGTGCCAGCAGCTTAGAGCCGGCGGGGGGGCCAGGAGATACGCAGTATTTT
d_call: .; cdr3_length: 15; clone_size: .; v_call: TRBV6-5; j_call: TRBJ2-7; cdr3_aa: CASSTRGRGSYEQYF; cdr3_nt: TGTGCCAGCAGTACCAGGGGGCGGGGGTCTTACGAGCAGTACTTC
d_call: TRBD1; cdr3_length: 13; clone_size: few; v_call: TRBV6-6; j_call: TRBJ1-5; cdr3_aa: CASSYDRGQPQHF; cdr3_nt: TGTGCCAGCAGTTACGACAGGGGCCAGCCCCAGCATTTT
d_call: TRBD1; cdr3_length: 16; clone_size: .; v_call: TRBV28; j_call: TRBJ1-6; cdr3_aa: CASSRQGATYNSPLHF; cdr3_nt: TGTGCCAGCAGTAGACAGGGGGCTACCTATAATTCACCCCTCCACTTT
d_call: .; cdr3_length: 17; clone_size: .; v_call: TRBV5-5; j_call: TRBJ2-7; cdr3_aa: CASSLAGGQDLTYEQYF; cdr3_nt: TGTGCCAGCAGCTTGGCAGGGGGGCAGGACCTGACCTACGAGCAGTACTTC
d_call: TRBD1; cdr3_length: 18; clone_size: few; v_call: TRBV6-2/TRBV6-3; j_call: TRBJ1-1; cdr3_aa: CASSYSTGTGGLDTEAFF; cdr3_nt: TGTGCCAGCAGTTATTCCACCGGGACAGGTGGCTTGGACACTGAAGCTTTCTTT
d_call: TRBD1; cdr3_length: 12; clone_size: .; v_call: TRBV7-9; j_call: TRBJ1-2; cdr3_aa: CASSLGDRGYTF; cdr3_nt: TGTGCCAGCAGCTTAGGGGACAGAGGCTACACCTTC
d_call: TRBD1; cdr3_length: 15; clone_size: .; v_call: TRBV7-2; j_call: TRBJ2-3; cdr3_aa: CASSTRQGPSDTQYF; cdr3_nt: TGTGCCAGCAGCACCCGACAGGGACCTTCGGATACGCAGTATTTT
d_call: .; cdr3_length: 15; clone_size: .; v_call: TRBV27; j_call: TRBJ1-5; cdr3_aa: CAITSGRGCNQPQHF; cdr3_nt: TGTGCCATCACCAGCGGGAGGGGTTGCAATCAGCCCCAGCATTTT
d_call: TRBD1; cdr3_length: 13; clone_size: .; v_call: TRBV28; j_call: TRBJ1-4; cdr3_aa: CASSTGQDEKLFF; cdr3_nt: TGTGCCAGCAGCACGGGACAGGATGAAAAACTGTTTTTT
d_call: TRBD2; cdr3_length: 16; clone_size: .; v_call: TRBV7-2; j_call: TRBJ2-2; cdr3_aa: CASRLAGTANTGELFF; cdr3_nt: TGTGCCAGCAGATTAGCGGGCACCGCGAACACCGGGGAGCTGTTTTTT
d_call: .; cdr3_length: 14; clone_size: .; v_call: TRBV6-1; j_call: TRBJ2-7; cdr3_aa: CASSEAVALYEQYF; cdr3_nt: TGTGCCAGCAGTGAAGCTGTAGCTCTCTACGAGCAGTACTTC
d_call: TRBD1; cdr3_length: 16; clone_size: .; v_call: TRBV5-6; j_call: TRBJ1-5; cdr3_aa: CASSRRTGGWDQPQHF; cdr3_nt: TGTGCCAGCAGCCGACGGACAGGAGGCTGGGATCAGCCCCAGCATTTT
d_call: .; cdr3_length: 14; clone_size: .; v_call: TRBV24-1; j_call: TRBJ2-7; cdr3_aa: CATSDSDRPYEQYF; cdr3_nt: TGTGCCACCAGTGATTCGGACAGACCCTACGAGCAGTACTTC
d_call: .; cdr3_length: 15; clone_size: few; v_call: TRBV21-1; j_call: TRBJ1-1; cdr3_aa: CASSKFGLSNTEAFF; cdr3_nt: TGTGCCAGCAGCAAATTTGGACTCTCGAACACTGAAGCTTTCTTT
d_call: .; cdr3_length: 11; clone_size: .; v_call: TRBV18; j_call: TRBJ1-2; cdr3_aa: CASSPRDGYTF; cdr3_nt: TGTGCCAGCTCACCTCGGGATGGCTACACCTTC
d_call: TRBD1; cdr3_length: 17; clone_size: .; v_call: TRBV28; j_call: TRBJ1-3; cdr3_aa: CASSSPQGPESGNTIYF; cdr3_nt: TGTGCCAGCAGTTCGCCACAGGGGCCAGAGTCTGGAAACACCATATATTTT
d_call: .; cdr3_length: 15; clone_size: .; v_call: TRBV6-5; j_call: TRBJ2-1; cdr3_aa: CASSYPGVVHNEQFF; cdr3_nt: TGTGCCAGCAGTTATCCAGGGGTAGTCCACAATGAGCAGTTCTTC
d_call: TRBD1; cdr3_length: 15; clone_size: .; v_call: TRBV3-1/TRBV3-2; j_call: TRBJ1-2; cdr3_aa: CASSQKGRTGSGYTF; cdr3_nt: TGTGCCAGCAGCCAAAAGGGGAGGACAGGGAGTGGCTACACCTTC
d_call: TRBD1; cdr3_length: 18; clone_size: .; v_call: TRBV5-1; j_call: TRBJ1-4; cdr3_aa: CASSFLPGQGETNEKLFF; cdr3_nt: TGCGCCAGCAGCTTCCTACCCGGACAGGGGGAAACTAATGAAAAACTGTTTTTT
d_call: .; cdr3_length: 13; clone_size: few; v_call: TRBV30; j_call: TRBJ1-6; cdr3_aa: CAWEKGIRTPLHF; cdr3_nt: TGTGCCTGGGAGAAGGGGATTAGAACACCCCTCCACTTT
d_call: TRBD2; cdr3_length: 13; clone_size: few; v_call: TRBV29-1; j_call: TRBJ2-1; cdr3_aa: CSGSGLAGYEQFF; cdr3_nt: TGCAGCGGCTCGGGACTAGCGGGATATGAGCAGTTCTTC